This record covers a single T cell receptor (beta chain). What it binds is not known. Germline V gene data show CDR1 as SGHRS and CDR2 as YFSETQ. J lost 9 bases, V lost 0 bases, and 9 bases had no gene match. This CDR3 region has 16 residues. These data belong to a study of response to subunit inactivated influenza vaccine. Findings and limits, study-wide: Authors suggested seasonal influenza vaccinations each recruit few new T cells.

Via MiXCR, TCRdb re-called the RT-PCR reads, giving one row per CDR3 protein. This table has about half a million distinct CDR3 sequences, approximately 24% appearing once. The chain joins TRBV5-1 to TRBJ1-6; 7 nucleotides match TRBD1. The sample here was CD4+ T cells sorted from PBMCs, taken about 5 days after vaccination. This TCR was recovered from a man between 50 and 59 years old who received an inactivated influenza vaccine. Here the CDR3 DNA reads TGCGCCAGCAGCTTGGCGGGGGACAGATCTGGTTCACCCCTCCACTTT. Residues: CASSLAGDRSGSPLHF.